A selection of T cell receptor beta chains follows, all from one sample in a study of immune heterogeneity within non-small cell lung tumors. Each CDR3 protein is one row after TCRdb ran MiXCR on the multiplex PCR reads. The profile covers 22,000 or so distinct CDR3 sequences, with around 27% appearing a single time and about 3.8% taken by the ten largest. The sequencing sample was made of lung tumor tissue. The receptors were gathered from a middle-aged man with non-small cell lung cancer. CDR3s include the opening cysteine and the closing phenylalanine or tryptophan. The D gene is left open where the match is weak. The size of a clone is reported for some rows only, either as once, few or many, or as a class for expanded clones.

clone_size cdr3_length j_call v_call d_call cdr3_aa cdr3_nt
many 14 TRBJ2-7 TRBV20-1 NA CSARWQGSSYEQYF TGCAGTGCTAGATGGCAGGGGTCCTCCTACGAGCAGTACTTC
NA 15 TRBJ2-3 TRBV7-3 NA CAGSLTLNGVDTQYF TGTGCCGGCAGCTTAACGTTAAACGGGGTGGATACGCAGTATTTT
many 17 TRBJ2-1 TRBV12-3/TRBV12-4 TRBD2 CASSFGPSGRDYNEQFF TGTGCCAGCAGTTTCGGGCCCAGCGGGAGGGACTACAATGAGCAGTTCTTC
NA 14 TRBJ1-1 TRBV7-3 NA CASSFGRKNTEAFF TGTGCCAGCAGCTTCGGACGGAAGAACACTGAAGCTTTCTTT
few 12 TRBJ1-1 TRBV29-1 TRBD1 CSVHRGPTEAFF TGCAGCGTCCACAGGGGGCCCACTGAAGCTTTCTTT
many 14 TRBJ2-7 TRBV29-1 NA CSVETNGLSYEQYF TGCAGCGTTGAGACGAACGGCCTCTCCTACGAGCAGTACTTC
many 15 TRBJ2-7 TRBV6-1 NA CASSSSGPLPYEQYF NA
many 16 TRBJ1-2 TRBV6-1 TRBD1 CASTYNARQGTDGYTF TGTGCCAGCACATATAATGCCCGACAGGGGACGGATGGCTACACCTTC
NA 16 TRBJ2-1 TRBV7-3 NA CASRSTGTPNYNEQFF TGTGCCAGCAGGTCCACCGGGACCCCAAACTACAATGAGCAGTTCTTC
NA 17 TRBJ2-2 TRBV19 NA CASSIDPGKVNTGELFF TGTGCCAGTAGTATAGATCCCGGGAAGGTGAACACCGGTGAGCTGTTTTTT
medium-sized 13 TRBJ1-2 TRBV7-9 NA CASSPQANYGYTF TGTGCCAGCAGCCCGCAAGCTAACTATGGCTACACCTTC
few 14 TRBJ2-2 TRBV5-1 NA CASRPGTHTGELFF TGCGCCAGCAGACCCGGGACGCACACCGGGGAGCTGTTTTTT
NA 15 TRBJ2-7 TRBV11-1 NA CASSLLGRSLGEQYF TGTGCCAGCAGCTTGTTAGGGCGCTCGTTGGGGGAGCAGTACTTC
few 17 TRBJ2-3 TRBV7-3 TRBD2 CASSLTGSSGVTDTQYF TGTGCCAGCAGCTTAACCGGGTCGAGCGGGGTCACAGATACGCAGTATTTT
many 14 TRBJ2-7 TRBV11-2 NA CASSLTSAGGEQYF TGTGCCAGCAGCCTAACCTCGGCAGGCGGGGAGCAGTACTTC
many 14 TRBJ1-4 TRBV6-1 TRBD1 CASRQGALGEKLFF TGTGCCAGCAGACAGGGGGCTCTGGGTGAAAAACTGTTTTTT
few 14 TRBJ2-5 TRBV2 NA CASSESSGRETQYF TGTGCCAGCAGTGAAAGTTCAGGGCGAGAGACCCAGTACTTC
many 14 TRBJ2-7 TRBV20-1 NA CSAKSGGMTYEQYF TGCAGTGCTAAGTCAGGCGGGATGACCTACGAGCAGTACTTC
many 12 TRBJ1-2 TRBV18 NA CASSDRNYGYTF TGTGCCAGCTCAGACAGAAACTATGGCTACACCTTC
NA 15 TRBJ2-2 TRBV20-1 NA CIALTAGLSTGELFF TGCATTGCTCTCACCGCTGGCTTGTCCACCGGGGAGCTGTTTTTT
NA 14 TRBJ1-1 TRBV13 NA CASRRTAMNTEAFF TGTGCCAGCAGACGGACGGCGATGAACACTGAAGCTTTCTTT
medium-sized 15 TRBJ1-6 TRBV6-1 NA CASSEGTGWNSPLHF TGTGCCAGCAGTGAGGGAACAGGGTGGAATTCACCCCTCCACTTT
few 17 TRBJ2-1 TRBV12-5 TRBD1 CASGSKPPGQDHNEQFF TGTGCTAGTGGTTCAAAGCCTCCGGGACAGGACCACAATGAGCAGTTCTTC
NA 15 TRBJ2-7 TRBV29-1 TRBD2 CSVEDVSGSSYEQYF TGCAGCGTTGAAGATGTTAGCGGGAGTTCCTACGAGCAGTACTTC
medium-sized 15 TRBJ1-5 TRBV2 NA CASSVGQVSNQPQHF TGTGCCAGCAGTGTAGGGCAGGTTAGCAATCAGCCCCAGCATTTT
NA 10 TRBJ2-1 TRBV7-9 NA CAIMTREQFF TGTGCCATCATGACTCGCGAGCAGTTCTTC
many 14 TRBJ2-7 TRBV18 TRBD1 CASSPGTASYEQYF TGTGCCAGCTCACCAGGGACAGCCTCCTACGAGCAGTACTTC
NA 13 TRBJ2-1 TRBV12-3/TRBV12-4 TRBD2 CASTILAGERVFF TGTGCCAGCACCATCCTAGCGGGAGAGCGGGTTTTCTTC
many 16 TRBJ1-2 TRBV6-5 TRBD1 CASSYGQGSYGYGYTF TGTGCCAGCAGTTACGGACAGGGCTCGTACGGTTATGGCTACACCTTC
NA 15 TRBJ2-1 TRBV5-4 TRBD2 CVSTTLAGGYNEQFF TGTGTCAGCACCACACTAGCGGGAGGTTACAATGAGCAGTTCTTC